The clone carrying this T cell receptor (beta chain) was found a few times. The data were taken from a study of blood T cells in healthy people across ages. Trimming removed 6 bases at V and 2 bases at J, with 12 bases between. The CDR3 extends over 14 amino acids. The authors ran a second PCR of roughly 6 to 12 cycles using a sample-barcoded 5' primer and a J-beta primer mix. TCRdb analysed the 5' RACE reads with MiXCR anew, one entry per CDR3 protein. The repertoire holds 650,000 to 1,000,000 distinct CDR3 sequences, around 34% seen once, with approximately 13% in the top ten. The TCR comes from a man aged 18 to 29 in good health. Sequenced: blood. The rearrangement uses TRBV12-3 or TRBV12-4 and TRBJ2-3; D perhaps matches TRBD2 (5 bases). The CDR3, as DNA: TGTGCCAGCAGCGTCGGAGGTCCCACAGATACGCAGTATTTT. Translated, it gives CASSVGGPTDTQYF.